The subject of this entry is one TCR beta chain. The antigen remains undetermined. The sample comes from a study of cytomegalovirus exposure and HLA in healthy donors. At the level of the study: The approximately 680 first-cohort repertoires and the approximately 110 validation repertoires shared the same platform, a later analysis reported. Study-wide points: Within the 100 to 150 validation repertoires, first-cohort TCR clusters tended to co-occur, according to a later analysis. Cytomegalovirus association was listed for about 150 TCR beta chains. Most TCR sequences were rare, but some public TCRs occurred in many donors.

Profiling relied on immunoSEQ multiplex PCR, and the TCRdb table lists in-frame clones only, not all of them. The sample comprises around 150,000 clones, approximately 86% of which are singletons, and more than 2% rests with the top ten. The CDR3 covers 20 residues. Trimming pared 7 bases from V and 0 bases from J, leaving 28 bases between. Germline V CDR1 and CDR2: SGHRS, YFSETQ. The sequenced sample was PBMCs. The chain uses TRBV5-1 and TRBJ2-2; D may be TRBD1 (8 bases). The receptor comes from a woman younger than 35 in good health and CMV-seronegative. CDR3 bases: TGCGCCAGCGCGGGAGCGGGCGGGACAGGAGAAATTTCGAACACCGGGGAGCTGTTTTTT. As protein: CASAGAGGTGEISNTGELFF. Full variable domain (missing parts from reference TRBV5-1 and TRBJ2-2): KAGVTQTPRYLIKTRGQQVTLSCSPISGHRSVSWYQQTPGQGLQFLFEYFSETQRNKGNFPGRFSGRQFSNSRSEMNVSTLELGDSALYLCASAGAGGTGEISNTGELFFGEGSRLTVL.